This TCR beta chain was observed in a study of blood T cell repertoires in COVID-19. At the level of the study: Whether acute or convalescent, the COVID-19 samples came from the United States, Italy and Spain. Nucleic acid was either cDNA or gDNA, and it came from T cells, B-cell-depleted T cells, or PBMCs.

Source study methods: Reference gene primers were amplified, and this amplification served to estimate nucleated cell counts. Libraries were prepared by immunoSEQ multiplex PCR; TCRdb keeps only in-frame clonotypes and omits some of them. The DNA was the basis for D and trimming; V, J and clone size are from that table. The sample records about 150,000 clones, around four fifths being singletons. Sequenced input: peripheral blood. This receptor was taken from a woman in her 70s who had recovered from COVID-19.

The CDR3 protein is CASTMRAMANTGELFF. CDR3 sequence (DNA): TGTGCCAGCACCATGAGGGCTATGGCGAACACCGGGGAGCTGTTTTTT. The chain is built from TRBV5-4 and TRBJ2-2; the D gene is possibly TRBD2 (5 bases). CDR3 length: 16 residues. Germline V gene sequence: CDR1 SGHNT, CDR2 YYREEE (reference sequence). Trimming cost V 6 bases and J 0 bases, with 15 bases left between them.